This T cell receptor beta chain derives from a study of low-dose radiotherapy and immunotherapy resistance in tumors. Study-wide background: Doses of 0.5 Gy per fraction every 2 weeks, totaling 6.5 Gy, went to Cohort 1. A total of 13 Gy over 26 weeks was given to Cohort 2 as 1 Gy per fraction every two weeks.

V lost 0 bases and J 5 bases, leaving 14 bases between the germline ends. The CDR3 consists of 15 residues. Per germline, CDR1 SGHKS and CDR2 YYEKEE (reference sequence). TRAV- and TRBV-specific primers, spanning alpha and beta chains, primed first-strand cDNA. TCR amplification ran approximately 20 PCR cycles using constant-region and V-primer adapter primers. TCRdb ran MiXCR on the reads and lists one entry per CDR3 protein. The sample includes under 20,000 distinct CDR3 sequences, approximately 79% of them seen just once. This clonotype is medium-sized (0.01 to 0.1%). This sequence joins TRBV5-5 and TRBJ2-5; D uncertain. The sequence derives from a human donor with advanced metastatic prostate, ovarian, gallbladder or colorectal cancer (not recorded which). This table probably holds off-target reads from a library built for another chain. The DNA of the CDR3 is TGTGCCAGCAGCTTGGGACACCCCGGCCGGGAGACCCAGTACTTC. This sequence encodes CASSLGHPGRETQYF.